Below are 15 T cell receptor beta chains sequenced from a single sample in a study of T cell changes during pregnancy in multiple sclerosis. Assay: immunoSEQ multiplex PCR; the TCRdb copy retains only in-frame clones and omits some. The sample carries about 69,000 clones, more than 85% recorded once. The starting material was CD4+ T cells from peripheral blood mononuclear cells, obtained in the third trimester of pregnancy. The source of these receptors is a female donor in good health, enrolled as a control in a pregnancy study.

This sequence joins TRBV15 and TRBJ2-2; 8 bases fit TRBD1. Germline loops: CDR1 LNHNV, CDR2 YYDKDF (reference sequence). This CDR3 region has 15 residues. V trimming: 5 bases; J trimming: 3 bases; junction bases outside the gene matches: 5. CDR3 region: CATSSRQGYTGELFF. DNA for the CDR3: TGTGCCACCAGCTCCCGACAGGGGTACACCGGGGAGCTGTTTTTT.

The chain has TRBV5-4 and TRBJ2-2; D is undetermined. Trimming cost V 2 bases and J 2 bases, with 4 bases left between them. Germline V gives CDR1 SGHNT, CDR2 YYREEE (reference sequence). The CDR3 has 13 residues. The DNA for the CDR3 is TGTGCCAGCAGCTTAACTAACACCGGGGAGCTGTTTTTT. Protein sequence: CASSLTNTGELFF.

The chain links TRBV7-2 to TRBJ1-5, with D possibly TRBD1 on 5 matching bases. Trimming stripped 0 bases from V and 3 bases from J, with 9 bases between. CDR3 size: 15 residues. Germline values: CDR1 SGHTA, CDR2 FQGNSA. In nucleotides, the CDR3 is TGTGCCAGCAGCTTAGCGGGGGGTCCCAATCAGCCCCAGCATTTT. It translates to CASSLAGGPNQPQHF.

This clone was seen only once. The genes are TRBV4-1 and TRBJ1-1; TRBD1 matches 8 bases. Trimming cost V 1 base and J 1 base; bases outside gene matches: 2. The CDR3 is 15 residues long. From germline, CDR1 is MGHRA and CDR2 YSYEKL. CDR3 in DNA: TGCGCCAGCAGCCAAGGACAGGGGAGGAACACTGAAGCTTTCTTT. It translates to CASSQGQGRNTEAFF.

CDR3 coding DNA: TGTGCCAGCAGCTCCCGCGGACAGGCAAGGCACACCGGGGAGCTGTTTTTT. This sequence encodes CASSSRGQARHTGELFF. The chain joins TRBV9 to TRBJ2-2; 7 bases map to TRBD1. Trimming took 4 bases from V and 3 from J; bases not matched to a gene: 12. Germline V CDR1 and CDR2: SGDLS, YYNGEE. The CDR3 covers 17 residues.

The chain recombines TRBV19 with TRBJ1-4, with 7 bases lining up with TRBD1. Unmatched junction bases numbered 7, after V lost 5 bases and J lost 7 bases. The germline V gene has CDR1 LNHDA and CDR2 SQIVND (reference sequence). The CDR3 extends over 14 amino acids. CDR3 residues: CASSLDRAAEKLFF. CDR3 nucleotide sequence: TGTGCCAGTAGTCTTGACAGGGCGGCTGAAAAACTGTTTTTT.

CDR3 sequence reads: CASRVTENTEAFF. The CDR3 nucleotides are TGTGCCAGCAGGGTGACAGAAAACACTGAAGCTTTCTTT. The J gene is TRBJ1-1, the V gene TRBV6-4; perhaps TRBD1 as D (5 bases). The CDR3 is 13 amino acids. V was shortened by 6 bases and J by 2 bases, with 10 bases between the two germline ends. The germline V gene encodes CDR1 MRHNA and CDR2 SNTAGT.

CDR3 loop: CASIGGQRLPMNTEAFF. The CDR3 DNA reads TGTGCCAGCATCGGGGGACAGCGACTCCCGATGAACACTGAAGCTTTCTTT. The chain uses TRBV11-3 and TRBJ1-1, with 7 nucleotides matching TRBD1. Per germline, CDR1 SGHNT and CDR2 YENEEA. Germline trimming cut 7 bases from V and 0 bases from J; bases unmatched to any gene: 14. The CDR3 covers 17 residues.

V usage is TRBV7-9 and J usage is TRBJ2-1, with D perhaps matching TRBD1 (5 bases). Trimming pared 6 bases from V and 10 bases from J, leaving 7 bases between. Per the germline V gene, CDR1 is SEHNR and CDR2 is FQNEAQ (reference sequence). The CDR3 loop spans 10 amino acids. CDR3 region: CASRGLEQFF. DNA of the CDR3: TGTGCCAGCAGGGGGCTGGAGCAGTTCTTC.

The rearrangement uses TRBV19 and TRBJ1-1, with D perhaps TRBD1 (5 bases). The CDR3 runs 13 residues. The V end lost 5 bases, the J end lost 2 bases, and 9 bases lay between the germline ends. Germline lookup yields CDR1 LNHDA and CDR2 SQIVND (reference sequence). CDR3 loop: CASSEQANTEAFF. The CDR3 coding sequence is TGTGCCAGTAGTGAACAGGCTAACACTGAAGCTTTCTTT.

The chain links TRBV7-6 to TRBJ2-7; TRBD1 is a possible D gene (6 bases). Trimming left V 1 base short and J 6 bases short, with 10 bases between. Germline-derived CDR1 and CDR2 are SGHVS and FNYEAQ. There are 13 residues in the CDR3. The CDR3 loop reads CASSLGTVSEQYF. The CDR3 coding sequence is TGTGCCAGCAGCTTAGGGACAGTTAGCGAGCAGTACTTC. The full variable domain, in which reference TRBV7-6 and TRBJ2-7 provide the parts outside the CDR3, is GAGVSQSPRYKVTKRGQDVALRCDPISGHVSLYWYRQALGQGPEFLTYFNYEAQQDKSGLPNDRFSAERPEGSISTLTIQRTEQRDSAMYRCASSLGTVSEQYFGPGTRLTVT.

This chain links TRBV14 with TRBJ1-2; D not certain. Germline CDR1 SGHDN, CDR2 FVKESK. Trimming cost V 1 base and J 0 bases, with 6 bases left between them. This CDR3 comprises 14 residues. CDR3 sequence: CASSQGATNYGYTF. CDR3 nucleotides: TGTGCCAGCAGCCAAGGAGCCACTAACTATGGCTACACCTTC. Looking up the rest from reference TRBV14 and TRBJ1-2 gives the full variable domain: EAGVTQFPSHSVIEKGQTVTLRCDPISGHDNLYWYRRVMGKEIKFLLHFVKESKQDESGMPNNRFLAERTGGTYSTLKVQPAELEDSGVYFCASSQGATNYGYTFGSGTRLTVV.

This clone was detected only a few times. This chain connects TRBV21-1 to TRBJ1-1; TRBD1, the D gene given by the table, was not confirmed from the DNA. TRBV21-1 is annotated as a pseudogene. The CDR3 spans 13 residues. The CDR3 is CASSKDKDTEAFF. DNA of the CDR3: TGTGCCAGCAGCAAAGACAAAGACACTGAAGCTTTCTTT.

The gene calls are TRBV4-3 and TRBJ1-6; D might be TRBD1 (5 bases). Germline V lookup: CDR1 LGHNA, CDR2 YSLEER. CDR3 length: 15 amino acids. With 3 bases removed from V and 7 bases from J, the gap between germline ends came to 13 bases. CDR3 residues: CASSQRRAENSPLHF. For the CDR3, the DNA is TGCGCCAGCAGCCAGCGCAGGGCCGAGAATTCACCCCTCCACTTT.

The chain has TRBV6-5 and TRBJ1-6; TRBD1 matches 9 bases. V lost 5 bases and J lost 8; bases outside the gene matches: 7. Germline V CDR1 and CDR2: MNHEY, SVGAGI. CDR3 size: 15 residues. The CDR3 DNA reads as TGTGCCAGCAGTAAGACAGGGGGTAATGATTCACCCCTCCACTTT. Encoded protein: CASSKTGGNDSPLHF.